Listed below are T cell receptor beta chains from one sample, sequenced in a study of T cells in Graves' hyperthyroidism and ophthalmopathy. TCRdb recomputed calls from the multiplex PCR reads with MiXCR, one row per CDR3 protein. The sample includes 650,000 to 850,000 distinct CDR3 sequences, around 19% of them seen just once. Input material: blood. These receptors originate from a woman aged 45 to 65 with Graves' hyperthyroidism that later progressed to Graves' ophthalmopathy. Both conserved end residues are part of each CDR3. A D gene is named only where the DNA matches it firmly. A row's size may be missing; if present it is once, few, many or a size class.

TRBD2,TRBJ2-5,TRBV29-1,many,CSARTSGVSETQYF,TGCAGCGCAAGGACTAGCGGGGTTAGCGAGACCCAGTACTTC
NA,TRBJ2-7,TRBV20-1,many,CSARDRTAFGYEQYF,TGCAGTGCTAGAGATCGGACAGCCTTTGGATACGAGCAGTACTTC
NA,TRBJ1-5,TRBV7-9,NA,CASSYNWPEDQPQHF,TGTGCCAGCAGCTATAATTGGCCGGAGGATCAGCCCCAGCATTTT
TRBD1,TRBJ2-7,TRBV12-3/TRBV12-4,few,CATGTGNYEQYF,TGTGCCACAGGGACAGGGAACTACGAGCAGTACTTC
NA,TRBJ1-1,TRBV7-3,NA,CASSLDTGFYTEAFF,TGTGCCAGCAGCTTAGATACAGGATTCTACACTGAAGCTTTCTTT
TRBD2,TRBJ2-2,TRBV6-4,NA,CASSEAGGLNTGELFF,TGTGCCAGCAGTGAAGCGGGGGGGCTGAACACCGGGGAGCTGTTTTTT
TRBD1,TRBJ1-1,TRBV15,few,CATSRDRGRGDTEAFF,TGTGCCACCAGCAGAGATAGGGGCAGGGGGGACACTGAAGCTTTCTTT
TRBD2,TRBJ2-5,TRBV12-3/TRBV12-4,NA,CASSPSGGVGETQYF,TGTGCCAGCAGCCCCAGCGGGGGGGTCGGAGAGACCCAGTACTTC
NA,TRBJ1-5,TRBV2,many,CAYSTGSGQPQHF,TGTGCCTACTCAACAGGGTCGGGTCAGCCCCAGCATTTT
NA,TRBJ1-5,TRBV12-5,many,CASGLFPGAGQPQHF,TGTGCTAGTGGTTTGTTTCCAGGGGCCGGTCAGCCCCAGCATTTT
TRBD2,TRBJ2-1,TRBV29-1,many,CSVNEGRGDPNRQFF,TGCAGCGTTAACGAGGGGCGGGGGGACCCCAATCGGCAGTTCTTC
TRBD1,TRBJ2-7,TRBV12-3/TRBV12-4,few,CASSLMGQGGYEQYF,TGTGCCAGCAGTTTGATGGGACAGGGGGGATACGAGCAGTACTTC
NA,TRBJ2-1,TRBV11-2,NA,CASSLALGPYNEQFF,TGTGCCAGCAGCCTCGCCTTGGGCCCCTACAATGAGCAGTTCTTC
NA,TRBJ2-1,TRBV7-7,NA,CASSLHGLAADEQFF,TGTGCTAGCAGCTTACACGGCCTCGCTGCGGATGAGCAGTTCTTC
NA,TRBJ1-4,TRBV9,NA,CASSVDEGPNEKLFF,TGTGCCAGCAGCGTAGACGAGGGGCCTAATGAAAAACTGTTTTTT
NA,TRBJ1-1,TRBV10-3,NA,CAISEMGDTGTEAFF,TGTGCCATCAGTGAGATGGGGGATACAGGCACTGAAGCTTTCTTT
NA,TRBJ2-2,TRBV10-1,NA,CASSDGRKLTGELFF,TGCGCCAGCAGTGATGGACGTAAGCTCACCGGGGAGCTGTTTTTT
NA,TRBJ2-1,TRBV7-9,NA,CASSLARNERINEQFF,TGTGCCAGCAGCTTAGCCAGGAACGAACGAATCAATGAGCAGTTCTTC
TRBD2,TRBJ2-1,TRBV20-1,many,CSARGLAGAFFYNEQFF,TGCAGTGCTAGAGGGCTAGCGGGGGCGTTCTTCTACAATGAGCAGTTCTTC
NA,TRBJ1-4,TRBV7-2,NA,CASSRNFRDLGNEKLFF,TGTGCCAGCAGCCGCAATTTCCGGGACCTGGGTAATGAAAAACTGTTTTTT
NA,TRBJ1-5,TRBV19,NA,CASSIDEGSLTNQPQHF,TGTGCCAGTAGTATAGATGAGGGCAGTCTCACTAATCAGCCCCAGCATTTT
NA,TRBJ1-5,TRBV6-1,many,CASSEQQRSNQPQHF,TGTGCCAGCAGTGAACAACAAAGAAGCAATCAGCCCCAGCATTTT
NA,TRBJ1-5,TRBV12-3/TRBV12-4,many,CASSLAQYGRRNQPQHF,TGTGCCAGCAGTTTAGCGCAGTACGGGAGGAGAAATCAGCCCCAGCATTTT
NA,TRBJ2-2,TRBV6-1,few,CASIGPRVPGELFF,TGTGCCAGCATCGGACCGAGGGTGCCCGGGGAGCTGTTTTTT
NA,TRBJ2-1,TRBV11-2,many,CASSFDGSYNEQFF,TGTGCCAGCAGCTTCGACGGCTCCTACAATGAGCAGTTCTTC
NA,TRBJ2-2,TRBV11-3,few,CASSLGVGDGSSSGELFF,TGTGCCAGCAGCTTAGGAGTAGGAGACGGGTCCTCCTCCGGGGAGCTGTTTTTT
NA,TRBJ1-2,TRBV12-3/TRBV12-4,NA,CASTSRGTGTYGYAF,TGTGCCAGCACCAGTAGGGGTACAGGGACTTATGGCTACGCCTTC
NA,TRBJ1-4,TRBV19,NA,CASSTTDKLFF,TGTGCCAGTAGTACAACGGACAAACTGTTTTTT
NA,TRBJ2-7,TRBV19,few,CASGRREGGEQYF,TGTGCCAGTGGACGACGAGAGGGGGGCGAGCAGTACTTC
NA,TRBJ1-4,TRBV30,many,CAFGGFEKLFF,TGTGCCTTTGGGGGCTTCGAAAAACTGTTTTTT
NA,TRBJ2-7,TRBV3-1,many,CASSQGWDYEQYF,TGTGCCAGCAGCCAAGGATGGGACTACGAGCAGTACTTC
TRBD1,TRBJ1-3,TRBV18,NA,CASSLDRGWPGNTIYF,TGTGCCAGCTCACTGGACAGGGGGTGGCCTGGAAACACCATATATTTT
NA,TRBJ1-5,TRBV20-1,many,CSARWGSGLNQPQHF,TGCAGTGCTAGGTGGGGTTCAGGACTCAATCAGCCCCAGCATTTT
TRBD1,TRBJ1-1,TRBV3-1,many,CASSATGGSAEAFF,TGTGCCAGCAGCGCGACAGGGGGAAGCGCTGAAGCTTTCTTT
NA,TRBJ2-5,TRBV15,few,CATSRDYSPEETQYF,TGTGCCACCAGCAGAGATTACTCTCCTGAAGAGACCCAGTACTTC
NA,TRBJ1-2,TRBV4-2,few,CASSQDRRGYWEGKSNGYTF,TGTGCCAGCAGCCAAGATCGGAGGGGCTACTGGGAAGGGAAATCCAATGGCTACACCTTC
NA,TRBJ1-2,TRBV18,many,CASSPNNRLTYGYTF,TGTGCCAGCTCACCAAACAACAGGTTAACCTATGGCTACACCTTC
NA,TRBJ1-2,TRBV12-3/TRBV12-4,many,CASSLNREGYGYTF,TGTGCCAGCAGTTTAAACAGGGAGGGCTATGGCTACACCTTC
NA,TRBJ1-5,TRBV19,few,CASSKTGPADNQPQHF,TGTGCCAGTAGTAAAACCGGGCCAGCGGATAATCAGCCCCAGCATTTT
NA,TRBJ1-4,TRBV6-1,many,CASSPNRVVGEKLFF,TGTGCCAGCAGTCCTAACAGGGTAGTCGGAGAAAAACTGTTTTTT
NA,TRBJ1-5,TRBV10-3,many,CAISDPGGGQPQHF,TGTGCCATCAGTGACCCGGGGGGCGGACAGCCCCAGCATTTT
NA,TRBJ2-3,TRBV7-3,NA,CASRGRNWDTQYF,TGTGCCAGCAGGGGGAGGAATTGGGATACGCAGTATTTT
TRBD2,TRBJ2-1,TRBV5-1,many,CASSMTSGGYNEQFF,TGCGCCAGCAGCATGACTAGCGGGGGGTACAATGAGCAGTTCTTC
NA,TRBJ2-7,TRBV4-1,few,CASSQATSGETYEQYF,TGCGCCAGCAGCCAAGCCACTAGTGGAGAGACCTACGAGCAGTACTTC
NA,TRBJ1-1,TRBV5-1,few,CASSQTGGWSTEAFF,TGCGCCAGCAGCCAAACGGGGGGTTGGTCCACTGAAGCTTTCTTT
NA,TRBJ1-5,TRBV7-2,many,CASSGRDGNQPQHF,TGTGCCAGCAGCGGGAGGGACGGCAATCAGCCCCAGCATTTT
TRBD1,TRBJ2-7,TRBV6-5,few,CASSYQPGQGGEQYF,TGTGCCAGCAGTTACCAGCCGGGACAGGGCGGCGAGCAGTACTTC
TRBD1,TRBJ2-2,TRBV20-1,few,CSARTGWSGELFF,TGCAGTGCTAGGACAGGGTGGTCCGGGGAGCTGTTTTTT
NA,TRBJ2-7,TRBV11-2,many,CASSLSGSSKQYF,TGTGCCAGCAGCTTGAGCGGGTCGTCAAAGCAGTACTTC
TRBD2,TRBJ2-1,TRBV11-2,many,CASSSLAGGDYNEQFF,TGTGCCAGCAGCTCCTTAGCGGGGGGCGATTACAATGAGCAGTTCTTC
NA,TRBJ1-1,TRBV6-1,NA,CASSEPFLGTEAFF,TGTGCCAGCAGTGAACCCTTTTTAGGCACTGAAGCTTTCTTT
NA,TRBJ2-3,TRBV4-1,NA,CASSPLEGRVTDTQYF,TGCGCCAGCAGCCCTCTGGAGGGGCGGGTCACAGATACGCAGTATTTT
TRBD1,TRBJ1-4,TRBV12-3/TRBV12-4,many,CASSFRQGAEKLFF,TGTGCCAGCAGTTTCCGACAGGGGGCTGAAAAACTGTTTTTT
NA,TRBJ2-5,TRBV28,many,CASSLWPHDNQETQYF,TGTGCCAGCAGTTTATGGCCCCACGACAACCAAGAGACCCAGTACTTC
NA,TRBJ2-4,TRBV6-5,NA,CASSYSGGRGAKNIQYF,TGTGCCAGCAGTTACTCGGGGGGGCGTGGAGCCAAAAACATTCAGTACTTC
TRBD1,TRBJ2-1,TRBV2,many,CAKQSRTGSDEQFF,TGTGCCAAGCAAAGTCGGACAGGGAGCGATGAGCAGTTCTTC
NA,TRBJ1-1,TRBV29-1,NA,CSVQQGNTEAFF,TGCAGCGTTCAACAGGGGAACACTGAAGCTTTCTTT
NA,TRBJ2-7,TRBV5-1,many,CASRADGYEQYF,TGCGCCAGCAGAGCGGACGGTTACGAGCAGTACTTC
NA,TRBJ2-2,TRBV12-3/TRBV12-4,many,CASSFDQNTGELFF,TGTGCCAGCAGTTTCGATCAAAACACCGGGGAGCTGTTTTTT